These 31 T cell receptor beta chains came from one sample sequenced in a study of blood T cells in healthy people across ages. For the second PCR, which ran for about 6 to 11 cycles, a sample-barcoded 5' primer and a J-beta primer mix were used. Via MiXCR, TCRdb re-called the 5' RACE reads, giving one row per CDR3 protein. Of 350,000 to 450,000 distinct CDR3 sequences in the sample, roughly half were seen once. The sample comprised blood. Receptors originate from a man aged 55 to 70 in good health.

V is TRBV7-9 and J is TRBJ2-3, with 7 bases fitting TRBD2. V shed 5 bases and J 1 base; nucleotides not matched to a gene: 9. The CDR3 length is 16 residues. Germline-derived CDR1 and CDR2 are SEHNR and FQNEAQ (reference sequence). CDR3 DNA: TGTGCCAGCAGCACCTCAGCGGGACGCCGCACAGATACGCAGTATTTT. Protein: CASSTSAGRRTDTQYF.

The rearrangement uses TRBV6-1 and TRBJ2-7, with D tentatively TRBD1 (7 bases). Trimming removed 0 bases from V and 3 bases from J, with 15 bases in between. CDR1 is MNHNS, CDR2 SASEGT, per germline. This CDR3 has 16 residues. The CDR3 protein is CASSEAGGTEDYEQYF. The CDR3 DNA reads as TGTGCCAGCAGTGAAGCGGGCGGGACAGAGGACTACGAGCAGTACTTC.

This clonotype has more than one count but fewer than ten. The J gene is TRBJ2-1, the V gene TRBV5-1; D remains unclear. The length of the CDR3 is 12 residues. V dropped 4 bases and J dropped 8 bases, with 10 bases sitting between them. Germline CDR1 is SGHRS and CDR2 is YFSETQ. The CDR3 is CASSLRAYEQFF. In nucleotides, the CDR3 is TGCGCCAGCAGCCTACGGGCGTATGAGCAGTTCTTC.

This clonotype was observed a single time. The J gene is TRBJ2-1, the V gene TRBV9, with 9 nucleotides matching TRBD2. This CDR3 is built from 13 residues. J was trimmed by 15 bases and V by 4 bases; bases with no gene match: 11. CDR1 SGDLS and CDR2 YYNGEE come from the germline V gene. CDR3 in amino acids: CASSPRGGLPPFF. The CDR3 DNA reads as TGTGCCAGCAGCCCGCGGGGGGGGCTTCCTCCGTTCTTC.

This clonotype occurred many times. The chain has TRBV15 and TRBJ1-5; tentative D call: TRBD1 (5 bases). The CDR3 has 15 amino acids. V was cut by 0 bases and J by 6 bases, with 12 bases left in between. From germline, CDR1 is LNHNV and CDR2 YYDKDF (reference sequence). Here the CDR3 DNA reads TGTGCCACCAGCAGAGATCTAGCGGGGGTTCAGCCCCAGCATTTT. Translated: CATSRDLAGVQPQHF.

The rearrangement links TRBV10-3 to TRBJ2-5; 9 bases are shared with TRBD2. Per the germline V gene, CDR1 is ENHRY and CDR2 is SYGVKD. V shed 10 bases and J 5 bases; nucleotides not matched to a gene: 2. The CDR3 length is 11 residues. The CDR3 DNA reads as TGTGCCAGCGGGGGGGCCGAGACCCAGTACTTC. As protein: CASGGAETQYF.

The genes are TRBV20-1 and TRBJ1-2, with 7 bases aligning to TRBD1. The CDR3 loop spans 13 amino acids. CDR1 and CDR2 (germline): DFQATT, SNEGSKA (reference sequence). J was trimmed by 5 bases and V by 4 bases; bases with no gene match: 7. CDR3: CSATPGQLYGYTF. For the CDR3, the DNA is TGCAGTGCTACCCCGGGACAGCTTTATGGCTACACCTTC.

The V and J genes are TRBV27 and TRBJ2-7; 11 bases are a match to TRBD1. Germline V gives CDR1 MNHEY, CDR2 SMNVEV (reference sequence). The length of the CDR3 is 18 residues. The ends lost 1 base at V and 3 bases at J; junction bases unmatched: 11. The CDR3 DNA follows: TGTGCCAGCAGTTTATTAACCCTTTCCGGGACAGGGGGCTACGAGCAGTACTTC. This codes for CASSLLTLSGTGGYEQYF.

This sequence joins TRBV20-1 and TRBJ2-3; D is uncertain. The V gene's germline CDR1 is DFQATT and CDR2 SNEGSKA (reference sequence). V was cut by 5 bases and J by 2 bases, with 17 bases left in between. This CDR3 region has 15 residues. For the CDR3, the DNA is TGCAGTGCTCCCGACACCTCGCTAAACACAGATACGCAGTATTTT. The encoded protein is CSAPDTSLNTDTQYF.

The chain links TRBV6-6 to TRBJ2-1, with D perhaps matching TRBD1 or TRBD2 (5 bases each). Germline CDR1 reads MNHNY; CDR2 reads SVGAGI (reference sequence). This CDR3 has 13 amino acids. Trimming left V 8 bases short and J 6 bases short, with 14 bases between. The CDR3 DNA reads TGTGCCAGCCACGAGGGGTATCGCAATGAGCAGTTCTTC. Translating it yields CASHEGYRNEQFF.

The gene calls are TRBV4-2 and TRBJ2-7, with 10 bases that match TRBD1. In germline, CDR1 is LGHNA, CDR2 YNFKEQ. J lost 5 bases, V lost 0 bases, and 7 bases had no gene match. The CDR3 is 16 amino acids. CDR3 in amino acids: CASSQERDRGRDEQYF. In DNA, the CDR3 is TGTGCCAGCAGCCAAGAACGGGACAGGGGTCGCGACGAGCAGTACTTC.

This clonotype was detected only once. This sequence joins TRBV6-1 and TRBJ2-1; possible D gene TRBD1, 7 bases. The assigned J gene may be wrong: the sequence end matches TRBJ2-7 better. CDR3 size: 15 residues. The germline V gene has CDR1 MNHNS and CDR2 SASEGT. The CDR3 region is CASSDRGASYNEQYF. DNA for the CDR3: TGTGCCAGCAGTGACAGGGGGGCCTCCTACAATGAGCAGTACTTC.

Notes on this clonotype: Just one base apart from a much larger clone, this may be a read error. V and J are TRBV20-1 and TRBJ2-3; D perhaps matches TRBD2 (6 bases). CDR1 and CDR2 from the germline V gene are DFQATT and SNEGSKA (reference sequence). The CDR3 length is 12 residues. This chain's CDR3 is CSARAGADTRYF. CDR3 sequence (DNA): TGCAGTGCTAGAGCGGGAGCAGATACGCGGTATTTT.

This chain uses TRBV7-2 with TRBJ1-2; D remains ambiguous. The V and J ends lost 5 bases and 8 bases respectively, with 15 bases between them. Germline V gene lookup returns CDR1 SGHTA and CDR2 FQGNSA. This CDR3 contains 13 residues. The chain's CDR3 is CASSLGASGGYTF. The CDR3 coding sequence is TGTGCCAGCAGCCTAGGTGCGTCGGGGGGCTACACCTTC.

This clonotype was seen a handful of times. This sequence may be a read error, since a much larger clone differs from it by one base. The rearrangement uses TRBV2 and TRBJ2-1; no firm D call. This CDR3 contains 13 residues. The V gene's germline CDR1 is SNHLY and CDR2 FYNNEI. The CDR3 protein is CASNSQSCNEQFF. The CDR3, as DNA: TGTGCCAGCAACAGCCAGTCCTGCAATGAGCAGTTCTTC.

The V and J genes are TRBV20-1 and TRBJ2-5; a weak D match, TRBD2 (5 bases). The germline gives CDR1 DFQATT, CDR2 SNEGSKA (reference sequence). CDR3 length: 12 amino acids. V lost 5 bases and J lost 5, with 12 bases in between. This chain's CDR3 is CSAPFGGETQYF. DNA of the CDR3: TGCAGTGCTCCCTTCGGAGGCGAGACCCAGTACTTC.

The gene calls are TRBV5-5 and TRBJ2-3, with D unresolved. The CDR3 is made up of 14 amino acids. Trimming removed 0 bases from V and 2 bases from J, with 7 bases in between. Looked up from germline, CDR1 is SGHKS and CDR2 is YYEKEE (reference sequence). The CDR3 sequence is CASSLVQYTDTQYF. In DNA, the CDR3 is TGTGCCAGCAGCTTGGTTCAGTACACAGATACGCAGTATTTT.

This clonotype was found a few times. The chain couples TRBV12-3 or TRBV12-4 to TRBJ1-2; D unresolved. Trimming cost V 1 base and J 8 bases, with 11 bases left between them. The CDR3 loop spans 13 amino acids. This CDR3 reads CASSLGEVRGYTF. CDR3 in DNA: TGTGCCAGCAGTTTAGGGGAGGTACGCGGCTACACCTTC.

V and J are TRBV27 and TRBJ1-5; 9 bases align to TRBD1. J was trimmed by 6 bases and V by 5 bases; bases with no gene match: 11. In germline, CDR1 is MNHEY, CDR2 SMNVEV (reference sequence). This CDR3 comprises 16 residues. The DNA of the CDR3 is TGTGCCAGCAGTAACTTGAGGACAGGGGTGGGTCAGCCCCAGCATTTT. The encoded protein is CASSNLRTGVGQPQHF.

This CDR3 reads CASSLTLPTSSDTQYF. DNA for the CDR3: TGTGCCAGCAGCTTAACCCTCCCTACTAGCTCAGATACGCAGTATTTT. V and J are TRBV7-2 and TRBJ2-3; D perhaps matches TRBD2 (6 bases). The CDR3 is 16 amino acids. Trimming removed 2 bases from V and 4 bases from J, with 16 bases in between. Germline V gene data show CDR1 as SGHTA and CDR2 as FQGNSA.

This clonotype was detected a few times. The chain has TRBV4-2 and TRBJ1-2, with TRBD1 matching 9 bases. This CDR3 comprises 15 residues. V lost 0 bases, J lost 5 bases, and 4 bases stayed unmatched. Germline lookup yields CDR1 LGHNA and CDR2 YNFKEQ. In nucleotides, the CDR3 is TGTGCCAGCAGCCAAGAAGACAGGGGGAGTTATGGCTACACCTTC. This codes for CASSQEDRGSYGYTF.

The chain employs TRBV12-3 or TRBV12-4 and TRBJ2-2; D not certain. Deletions cut 7 bases from V and 2 bases from J, with 5 bases between. This CDR3 is 12 amino acids long. The CDR3: CASTVNTGELFF. CDR3 sequence (DNA): TGTGCCAGCACGGTAAACACCGGGGAGCTGTTTTTT.

With regard to this clonotype: A much larger clone is a single base away; this may be a read error. The chain combines TRBV4-3 with TRBJ1-3; possible D gene TRBD1, 5 bases. Per germline, CDR1 LGHNA and CDR2 YSLEER. This CDR3 spans 17 amino acids. The CDR3 reads CASSARWGGRPGDTIYF. CDR3 coding DNA: TGCGCCAGCAGCGCCCGATGGGGGGGTCGTCCTGGAGACACCATATATTTT.

The J gene is TRBJ2-1, the V gene TRBV5-1, with 7 bases fitting TRBD2. The CDR3 contains 17 residues. The ends lost 0 bases at V and 8 bases at J; junction bases unmatched: 14. Germline values: CDR1 SGHRS, CDR2 YFSETQ. CDR3 sequence (DNA): TGCGCCAGCAGCTTGGCCATTCACAGGCCGGGAGGAGATGAGCAGTTCTTC. The encoded protein is CASSLAIHRPGGDEQFF.

The rearrangement joins TRBV7-2 to TRBJ1-2; D perhaps matches TRBD1 (5 bases). V gave up 3 bases and J gave up 8 bases, with 10 bases separating them. This CDR3 comprises 12 residues. Germline V lookup: CDR1 SGHTA, CDR2 FQGNSA. CDR3 residues: CASSFGAGGYTF. CDR3 DNA sequence: TGTGCCAGCAGCTTTGGGGCGGGCGGCTACACCTTC.

In this sample, this clonotype turned up a few times. The chain links TRBV20-1 to TRBJ2-1; D gene uncertain. Germline CDR1 and CDR2: DFQATT and SNEGSKA (reference sequence). This CDR3 has 14 amino acids. Between the trimmed V and J ends, which lost 1 base and 7 bases, there was a span of 14 bases. In DNA form, the CDR3 reads TGCAGTGCTAGAGCCCTTGTTTATGCGAATGAGCAGTTCTTC. Protein product: CSARALVYANEQFF.

This clonotype was recorded a few times. V gene TRBV20-1 combines with J gene TRBJ2-5; D is unresolved. This CDR3 region has 11 residues. CDR1 and CDR2 from the germline V gene are DFQATT and SNEGSKA (reference sequence). Trimming took 6 bases from V and 2 from J, leaving 7 bases between them. The CDR3 region has the DNA TGCAGTGCCACAGTACAAGAGACCCAGTACTTC. Translated: CSATVQETQYF.

The rearrangement joins TRBV25-1 to TRBJ2-7; D is perhaps TRBD1 (6 bases). Germline-derived CDR1 and CDR2 are MGHDK and SYGVNS. The CDR3 runs 14 residues. V was pared by 6 bases and J by 0 bases, with 12 bases between. The CDR3 region is CASRQGPPSYEQYF. CDR3 sequence (DNA): TGTGCCAGCAGACAGGGTCCCCCCTCCTACGAGCAGTACTTC.

The rearrangement joins TRBV5-1 to TRBJ1-6; perhaps TRBD1 as D (5 bases). CDR1 is SGHRS, CDR2 YFSETQ, per germline. The CDR3 covers 16 residues. Between the trimmed V and J ends, which lost 0 bases and 8 bases, there was a span of 15 bases. The CDR3 DNA sequence: TGCGCCAGCAGCTTGGGACCGACAGTCCGGGATTCACCCCTCCACTTT. Protein product: CASSLGPTVRDSPLHF.

The chain couples TRBV2 to TRBJ2-5; TRBD2 agrees at 12 bases. V gave up 4 bases and J gave up 1 base; unmatched junction bases: 7. The CDR3 consists of 17 residues. CDR1 SNHLY and CDR2 FYNNEI come from the germline V gene. Here the CDR3 DNA reads TGTGCCAGCAGTGTTACTAGCGGGGGGACCCTCCAAGAGACCCAGTACTTC. Its translation is CASSVTSGGTLQETQYF.

This sequence joins TRBV9 and TRBJ1-6; 11 nucleotides align to TRBD1. The CDR3 loop spans 15 amino acids. CDR1 and CDR2 (germline): SGDLS, YYNGEE. Trimming took 3 bases from V and 9 from J; bases not matched to a gene: 5. For the CDR3, the DNA is TGTGCCAGCAGCGGAAGGACAGGGGGCGGTTCACCCCTCCACTTT. It codes for CASSGRTGGGSPLHF.